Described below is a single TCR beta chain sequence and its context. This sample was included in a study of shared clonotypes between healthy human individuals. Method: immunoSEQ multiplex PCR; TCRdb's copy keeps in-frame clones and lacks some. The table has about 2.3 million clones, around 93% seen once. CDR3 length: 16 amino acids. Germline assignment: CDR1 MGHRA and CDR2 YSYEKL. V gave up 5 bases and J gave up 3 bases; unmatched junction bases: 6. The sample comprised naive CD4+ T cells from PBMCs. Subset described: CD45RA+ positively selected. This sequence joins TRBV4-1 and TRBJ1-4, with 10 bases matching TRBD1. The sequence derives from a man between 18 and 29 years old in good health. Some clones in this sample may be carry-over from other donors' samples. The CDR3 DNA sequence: TGCGCCAGCAGCTCTACCGGGACAGGGGCTAATGAAAAACTGTTTTTT. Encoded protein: CASSSTGTGANEKLFF.